The clone carrying this T cell receptor beta chain was counted ten times or more. Germline V gene data show CDR1 as LNHDA and CDR2 as SQIVND (reference sequence). V dropped 1 base and J dropped 8 bases, with 15 bases sitting between them. CDR3 length: 15 residues. What was amplified from RNA transcripts were TCR beta CDR3 regions. TCR CDR3 underwent first-round RT-PCR with the HTBI primer set. Each CDR3 protein gets one entry after TCRdb re-called the multiplex PCR reads with MiXCR. The sample carries around 440,000 distinct CDR3 sequences, approximately 14% recorded once. This record comes from a study of T cells in Graves' hyperthyroidism and ophthalmopathy. In the study overall: Peripheral blood collection took place at initial diagnosis, before any treatment.

The clonotype originates from a woman aged 18-29 years with Graves' hyperthyroidism. Material for sequencing was blood. J is TRBJ2-1 and V is TRBV19; D may correspond to TRBD1 or TRBD2 (6 bases each). The chain's CDR3 is CASSIGGGRGDEQFF. The CDR3 nucleotides read TGTGCCAGTAGTATAGGGGGCGGAAGGGGGGATGAGCAGTTCTTC.